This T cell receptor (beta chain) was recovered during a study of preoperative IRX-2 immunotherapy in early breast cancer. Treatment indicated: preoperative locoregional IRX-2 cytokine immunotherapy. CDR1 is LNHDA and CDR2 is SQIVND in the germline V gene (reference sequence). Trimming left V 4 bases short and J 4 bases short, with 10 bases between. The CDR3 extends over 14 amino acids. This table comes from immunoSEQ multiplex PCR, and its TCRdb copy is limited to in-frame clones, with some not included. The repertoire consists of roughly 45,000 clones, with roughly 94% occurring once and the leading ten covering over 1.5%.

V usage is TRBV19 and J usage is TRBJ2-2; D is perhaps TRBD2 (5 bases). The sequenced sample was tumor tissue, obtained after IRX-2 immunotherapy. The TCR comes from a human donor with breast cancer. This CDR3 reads CASSTRAGTGELFF. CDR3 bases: TGTGCCAGTAGTACGAGGGCCGGCACCGGGGAGCTGTTTTTT.